This T cell receptor beta chain was identified in a study of T cells expressing NK-cell markers. Study conclusions and caveats: Certain NKG2C+ T cell clones were expanded, and their HCMV specificity remained unclear.

TCRdb re-analyzed the 5' RACE reads; it lists each CDR3 protein once, without DNA. The sample totals a few hundred thousand distinct CDR3 sequences. Concerning this clonotype itself: The antigen is undetermined.

This CDR3 contains 12 residues. The chain links TRBV12-3 or TRBV12-4 to TRBJ1-3. The sequence was collected from a man aged 18 to 30 in good health. Sequenced input: blood T cells: a sorted CD56 or NKG2C T cell subset, CD4+ or CD8+ T cells, or bulk PBMC T cells (not recorded which). This CDR3 is CASSLGGNTIYF.